Each of the 11 T cell receptor beta chains below was sequenced from the same sample in a study of OX40 agonist ivuxolimab in advanced cancers. Sequenced by immunoSEQ multiplex PCR; TCRdb stores in-frame clones only, minus some. This sample has approximately 64,000 clones, with less than 90% found just once. The sequences come from CD4+ or CD8+ T cells sorted from blood, collected in a trial of the OX40 agonist ivuxolimab. These receptors came from an adult with an advanced solid tumor such as melanoma, head and neck, liver or kidney cancer.

CDR3 loop: CASSGQGNSNQPQHF. The DNA of the CDR3 is TGTGCCAGCAGTGGACAGGGGAATAGCAATCAGCCCCAGCATTTT. The rearrangement links TRBV2 to TRBJ1-5; TRBD1 aligns across 8 bases. J was trimmed by 0 bases and V by 4 bases; bases with no gene match: 2. The CDR3 extends over 15 amino acids. CDR1 is SNHLY and CDR2 is FYNNEI in the germline V gene.

The V call is TRBV28, the J call TRBJ1-6; unclear D gene. V lost 3 bases, J lost 9 bases, and 6 bases lay in between. Germline V CDR1 and CDR2: MDHEN, SYDVKM. CDR3 length equals 12 residues. The CDR3 is CASSFLGSPLHF. The CDR3 nucleotides are TGTGCCAGCAGTTTTTTAGGTTCACCCCTCCACTTT.

This chain connects TRBV4-1 to TRBJ1-4; D may be TRBD1 (6 bases). CDR3 length: 16 amino acids. The germline CDR1 and CDR2 sequences are MGHRA and YSYEKL. V was cut by 0 bases and J by 3 bases, with 11 bases left in between. The CDR3 coding sequence is TGCGCCAGCAGCCAAGATCTGGGGGCGGCTAATGAAAAACTGTTTTTT. This codes for CASSQDLGAANEKLFF.

The genes are TRBV10-3 and TRBJ1-5; TRBD1 matches 7 bases. V lost 3 bases to trimming and J lost 2 bases; unmatched junction nucleotides: 7. Per the germline V gene, CDR1 is ENHRY and CDR2 is SYGVKD. The CDR3 covers 16 residues. CDR3 amino acids: CAISEGTAGGNQPQHF. In DNA form, the CDR3 reads TGTGCCATCAGTGAAGGGACAGCGGGAGGCAATCAGCCCCAGCATTTT.

V gene TRBV15 combines with J gene TRBJ2-7; possible D gene TRBD1, 7 bases. The CDR3 is 15 amino acids. Germline V lookup: CDR1 LNHNV, CDR2 YYDKDF (reference sequence). Trimming pared 1 base from V and 4 bases from J, leaving 14 bases between. CDR3 residues: CATSRVRQGGYEQYF. The CDR3 nucleotides are TGTGCCACCAGCAGAGTCAGGCAGGGGGGTTACGAGCAGTACTTC.

This chain connects TRBV30 to TRBJ1-6; no clear D gene. Per germline, CDR1 GTSNPN and CDR2 SVGIG (reference sequence). The CDR3 consists of 13 residues. V lost 1 base and J lost 8, with 9 bases in between. The CDR3 bases are TGTGCCTGGAGTGGGAACGGATATTCACCCCTCCACTTT. Its protein is CAWSGNGYSPLHF.

This chain connects TRBV2 to TRBJ1-3; TRBD1 agrees at 7 bases. Germline trimming cut 0 bases from V and 5 bases from J; bases unmatched to any gene: 4. CDR1 is SNHLY and CDR2 is FYNNEI in the germline V gene. The CDR3 runs to 15 residues. Written as DNA, the CDR3 is TGTGCCAGCAGTGAAGCGCGACAGGGTCGAAACACCATATATTTT. It translates to CASSEARQGRNTIYF. The entire variable domain, with the rest obtained from reference TRBV2 and TRBJ1-3, is as follows: EPEVTQTPSHQVTQMGQEVILRCVPISNHLYFYWYRQILGQKVEFLVSFYNNEISEKSEIFDDQFSVERPDGSNFTLKIRSTKLEDSAMYFCASSEARQGRNTIYFGEGSWLTVV.

This chain links TRBV10-1 with TRBJ2-1; 10 nucleotides align to TRBD2. The CDR3 sequence is 17 residues long. In germline, CDR1 is WNHNN, CDR2 SYGVQD (reference sequence). The V segment lost 2 bases and the J segment 0 bases; nucleotides outside the gene matches: 4. The CDR3 reads CASSEGLAVSSYNEQFF. The CDR3 nucleotides read TGCGCCAGCAGTGAGGGACTAGCGGTAAGCTCCTACAATGAGCAGTTCTTC.

The chain has TRBV5-1 and TRBJ2-3, with 8 bases matching TRBD1. CDR3 size: 17 residues. V was pared by 0 bases and J by 2 bases, with 8 bases of the junction left unmatched. Per the germline V gene, CDR1 is SGHRS and CDR2 is YFSETQ. CDR3 sequence: CASSLEIWTGSTDTQYF. Here the CDR3 DNA reads TGCGCCAGCAGCTTGGAAATTTGGACAGGGTCCACAGATACGCAGTATTTT.

V gene TRBV14 combines with J gene TRBJ2-7, with D unresolved. The CDR3 has 14 amino acids. V lost 0 bases and J lost 7, with 13 bases in between. Germline V lookup: CDR1 SGHDN, CDR2 FVKESK. In nucleotides, the CDR3 is TGTGCCAGCAGCCAAGACGGGCTCCTCGGGGAGCAGTACTTC. Its protein product is CASSQDGLLGEQYF.

V gene TRBV6-5 combines with J gene TRBJ2-7; 8 positions agree with TRBD1. J gave up 3 bases and V 4 bases, and 2 bases lay outside the gene matches. The CDR3 totals 13 residues. CDR1 MNHEY and CDR2 SVGAGI come from the germline V gene. This CDR3 reads CASSSGQVYEQYF. The CDR3 DNA follows: TGTGCCAGCAGTTCGGGACAGGTCTACGAGCAGTACTTC.